These T cell receptor beta chains were read from a single sample in a study of blood T cell repertoires in COVID-19. Libraries were prepared by immunoSEQ multiplex PCR; TCRdb keeps only in-frame clonotypes and omits some of them. The data hold more than 25,000 clones, with 90% observed a single time. The source material was peripheral blood. The receptor source for this set is a man between 65 and 85 years old with active or convalescent COVID-19. Each CDR3 is given with its conserved first and last residue. A D gene is named only where the DNA matches it firmly. Expanded clones are given a class, and other clones once, few, many or no size at all.

cdr3_nt cdr3_aa d_call j_call clone_size v_call
TGTGCCAGCAGCTTAGGGGCAGGGGCAAGCGGCGGGACTAGTTACGAGCAGTACTTC CASSLGAGASGGTSYEQYF TRBD2 TRBJ2-7 - TRBV11-2
TGTGCCAGCAGTTTGCGTTACCCCAATTCACCCCTCCACTTT CASSLRYPNSPLHF - TRBJ1-6 - TRBV9
TGTGCCAGCAGCTGGACAGTGCTCTACTCTGGAAACACCATATATTTT CASSWTVLYSGNTIYF - TRBJ1-3 - TRBV5-5
TGTGCCAGTACCCAGGGCACGACAGCTAACTATGGCTACACCTTC CASTQGTTANYGYTF - TRBJ1-2 - TRBV19
TGTGCCACCAGTGATGCCAGACAGGGGATCACTGAAAAACTGTTTTTT CATSDARQGITEKLFF TRBD1 TRBJ1-4 - TRBV24-1
TGCAGTGCTAGTCTCCAGGGTCTAACCGGGGAGCTGTTTTTT CSASLQGLTGELFF - TRBJ2-2 - TRBV20-1
TGTGCCAGCAGCCCAACAGGGATCAATCAGCCCCAGCATTTT CASSPTGINQPQHF - TRBJ1-5 - TRBV7-2
TGTGCCAGCAGTAGCGCCGGGGTGGCCTACGAGCAGTACTTC CASSSAGVAYEQYF - TRBJ2-7 - TRBV28
TGTGCCAGCAGTTTATCTTCGGGCAGGGTCAGTGGGACTGAAGCTTTCTTT CASSLSSGRVSGTEAFF - TRBJ1-1 - TRBV27
TGTGCCAGCAGTACAGAAAGCAATCAGCCCCAGCATTTT CASSTESNQPQHF - TRBJ1-5 - TRBV2
TGTGCCAGCAGTTATATAACAGGGGGAAACACTGAAGCTTTCTTT CASSYITGGNTEAFF TRBD1 TRBJ1-1 once TRBV6-6
TGTGCCAGTAGGCCGGGAGGGGGCACCGTTGGCTACACCTTC CASRPGGGTVGYTF TRBD1 TRBJ1-2 - TRBV19
TGTGCCAGCAGGGAGTTGATGTGGAACACCGGGGAGCTGTTTTTT CASRELMWNTGELFF - TRBJ2-2 - TRBV6-5
TGTGCCAGCAGCTTAGCAGGGTGGTCCAGGGAGGCTGGCTACACCTTC CASSLAGWSREAGYTF - TRBJ1-2 - TRBV7-4
TGTGCCAGCAGTCTAAGACATCAAATCTATGGCTACACCTTC CASSLRHQIYGYTF - TRBJ1-2 - TRBV11-1
TGTGCCAGCAGCGGGACAGGGAGAGAGACCCAGTACTTC CASSGTGRETQYF TRBD1 TRBJ2-5 - TRBV6-5
TGCGCCAGCAGCCAAGAATTTTCCAGGGGTGACACTGAAGCTTTCTTT CASSQEFSRGDTEAFF - TRBJ1-1 - TRBV4-3
TGCGCCAGCTCTATGGGGGGGATGCTGGATGGCTACACCTTC CASSMGGMLDGYTF - TRBJ1-2 - TRBV5-1
TGCGCCAGCAGCTTGACGACTAGCGGCTCCTACGAGCAGTACTTC CASSLTTSGSYEQYF TRBD2 TRBJ2-7 - TRBV5-1
TGTGCCAGCAGTTACGGCTCCGGGACACCGTATGGCTACACCTTC CASSYGSGTPYGYTF - TRBJ1-2 - TRBV6-6
TGTGCCAGCAGTTACCGGGACACCTCCTACGAGCAGTACTTC CASSYRDTSYEQYF - TRBJ2-7 - TRBV6-5
TGTGCCAGCAGCCCAGGACAGGGGCGTTTGGGTACTGAAGCTTTCTTT CASSPGQGRLGTEAFF TRBD1 TRBJ1-1 - TRBV7-9
TGTGCCAGCAGCATGGACAGCAACTATGGCTACACCTTC CASSMDSNYGYTF - TRBJ1-2 - TRBV6-5
TGTGCCAGCAGCTTAGGGGGGGGCCAGAGAACCGGGGAGCTGTTTTTT CASSLGGGQRTGELFF - TRBJ2-2 once TRBV7-2
TGTGCCAGCAGTACCGGACAGGGAATGAACACTGAAGCTTTCTTT CASSTGQGMNTEAFF TRBD1 TRBJ1-1 - TRBV2
TGTGCCAGCAGTGAACTCGTCGGTACCCGCGGGCAGTACTTC CASSELVGTRGQYF - TRBJ2-7 - TRBV2
TGTGCCAGCAACGGCGGGAGGGCCTACAATGAGCAGTTCTTC CASNGGRAYNEQFF TRBD2 TRBJ2-1 - TRBV9
TGTGCCAGCAGCCAGTGGACAGACAATTCACCCCTCCACTTT CASSQWTDNSPLHF - TRBJ1-6 - TRBV3-1/TRBV3-2
TGCGCCAGCAGCCTCAAAACCGGGACAGGGAACACTGAAGCTTTCTTT CASSLKTGTGNTEAFF TRBD1 TRBJ1-1 - TRBV4-1
TGTGCCAGCAGGCGCGAACCCAGGGAAACAGATACGCAGTATTTT CASRREPRETDTQYF - TRBJ2-3 - TRBV6-5
TGTGCCAGCAGTGAAGAGTGGGGGGGACAGCCCCAGCATTTT CASSEEWGGQPQHF - TRBJ1-5 - TRBV2
TGCGCCAGCAGCTTGGCGCAGGTCCGCGGGAGTGAGCAGTTCTTC CASSLAQVRGSEQFF TRBD2 TRBJ2-1 - TRBV5-1
TGTGCCAGCAGCCAAGATCGGCAGGGCACAGATACGCAGTATTTT CASSQDRQGTDTQYF - TRBJ2-3 - TRBV14
TGTGCCAGCAGCTTTAGGGGCGGCCGCAACAATGAGCAGTTCTTC CASSFRGGRNNEQFF - TRBJ2-1 - TRBV7-2
TGCGCCAGCAGCTTGGCCAGGACAGAATATGGCTACACCTTC CASSLARTEYGYTF - TRBJ1-2 - TRBV5-1
TGTGCCAGCAGCGCGACCGGGGGGGTTTATGAAAAACTGTTTTTT CASSATGGVYEKLFF - TRBJ1-4 - TRBV6-5
TGTGCCAGCAGCTACGGACAGGGCTTCACTGAAGCTTTCTTT CASSYGQGFTEAFF TRBD1 TRBJ1-1 - TRBV11-2
TGTGCCAGCAGCTTAAAGTGGCGGGAAGCTTTCTTT CASSLKWREAFF - TRBJ1-1 once TRBV6-5
TGCGCCAGCAGCTTTAGCGGGGCCTACACAGATACGCAGTATTTT CASSFSGAYTDTQYF TRBD2 TRBJ2-3 - TRBV5-1
TGCGCCAGCAGACCGGGACTAGCCTCCTACGAGCAGTACTTC CASRPGLASYEQYF TRBD2 TRBJ2-7 - TRBV5-1
TGTGCCATCAGTGAGCCTACTAGCGGAAAGTACAATGAGCAGTTCTTC CAISEPTSGKYNEQFF TRBD2 TRBJ2-1 once TRBV10-3
TGTGCCAGCAGTCTCACGAGGAACACTGAAGCTTTCTTT CASSLTRNTEAFF - TRBJ1-1 - TRBV6-2/TRBV6-3
TGTGCCAGCAGAATGCGGCCTTATAGCAATCAGCCCCAGCATTTT CASRMRPYSNQPQHF - TRBJ1-5 - TRBV27
TGTGCCAGCTCACCAATGGGGCAAGAAGGCTACACCTTC CASSPMGQEGYTF - TRBJ1-2 - TRBV18
TGTGCCAGCAGTTACTCTATATCGGCGGGAGAGACCCAGTACTTC CASSYSISAGETQYF - TRBJ2-5 - TRBV6-5
TGTGCCAGCAGCAAAGGAGGCGGGACAGGGAGGGAGAGGGCTGAAGCTTTCTTT CASSKGGGTGRERAEAFF - TRBJ1-1 - TRBV21-1
TGTGCCAGCAGCCAAGAAAGTACGGGACAGGGCTCGAGAAACACCATATATTTT CASSQESTGQGSRNTIYF TRBD1 TRBJ1-3 - TRBV4-2
TGTGCCAGCAGCTCACAGGTAGGGGATCAGCCCCAGCATTTT CASSSQVGDQPQHF - TRBJ1-5 - TRBV11-2
TGTGCCAGCAGCCTTGGGGACAGGGGTTGCAATCAGCCCCAGCATTTT CASSLGDRGCNQPQHF TRBD1 TRBJ1-5 once TRBV7-3
TGTGCCATCAGCAGGACAGGGAACACTGAAGCTTTCTTT CAISRTGNTEAFF TRBD1 TRBJ1-1 - TRBV10-3
TGTGCCTCCGCTACGTCCTTCTCTGGAAACACCATATATTTT CASATSFSGNTIYF - TRBJ1-3 - TRBV30
TGTGCCAGCAGTTTATTCAGGCAGGTGGGCTACACCTTC CASSLFRQVGYTF - TRBJ1-2 - TRBV28
TGCGCCAGCAGCTTCTTAGCGGGAGGTTCCTACAATGAGCAGTTCTTC CASSFLAGGSYNEQFF TRBD2 TRBJ2-1 - TRBV5-1